A selection of T cell receptor beta chains follows, all from one sample in a study of T-cell memory formation after mild COVID-19. TCRdb passed the 5' RACE reads through MiXCR, listing each CDR3 protein once. The data hold a few hundred thousand distinct CDR3 sequences, with roughly an eighth observed a single time. Material: PBMCs or a T cell subset sorted from them (not recorded which). Receptor source: a man younger than 35 who had mild COVID-19 (a few samples of this study predate the infection). Cell type and time point are not known. The CDR3 runs from the conserved cysteine through the conserved F or W. The D gene is left open where the match is weak. Some rows mark clone size as missing; the rest say once, few, many or name a class of expanded clone.

j_call d_call v_call clone_size cdr3_nt cdr3_aa
TRBJ1-1 - TRBV12-3/TRBV12-4 - TGTGCCAGCACCCTCCGCGGGGGGCGAACTGAAGCTTTCTTT CASTLRGGRTEAFF
TRBJ2-4 - TRBV6-6 few TGTGCCAGCAGCTACGTCATAGGAAACCTAGCCAAAAACATTCAGTACTTC CASSYVIGNLAKNIQYF
TRBJ2-7 - TRBV5-1 - TGCGCCAGCAGCTACGGGTCCACAACCTACGAGCAGTACTTC CASSYGSTTYEQYF
TRBJ1-6 TRBD1 TRBV5-1 few TGCGCCAGCAGCTCCGGACAGGGGGCTTATAATTCACCCCTCCACTTT CASSSGQGAYNSPLHF
TRBJ1-3 - TRBV6-6 many TGTGCCAGCACCGGTAGGGTCTCTGGAAACACCATATATTTT CASTGRVSGNTIYF
TRBJ1-1 TRBD1 TRBV4-1 few TGCGCCAGCAGCCAGCCCGCACAGGGGAAGGACACTGAAGCTTTCTTT CASSQPAQGKDTEAFF
TRBJ2-7 - TRBV5-1 few TGCGCCAGCAGCTTGGACGACAGCGACTCCTACGAGCAGTACTTC CASSLDDSDSYEQYF
TRBJ1-4 - TRBV29-1 many TGCAGCGTTGGAGGGGTAGCTAATGAAAAACTGTTTTTT CSVGGVANEKLFF
TRBJ1-2 - TRBV7-2 - TGTGCCAGCAGCTCGGGGACCTATGGCTACACCTTC CASSSGTYGYTF
TRBJ2-1 - TRBV5-5 few TGTGCCAGCAGCTTGGAAGGTCTAGAGCAGTTCTTC CASSLEGLEQFF
TRBJ2-5 - TRBV4-1 - TGCGCCAGCAGCCAGACGGGGAGCAACCAAGAGACCCAGTACTTC CASSQTGSNQETQYF
TRBJ2-2 - TRBV24-1 - TGTGCCACCAGGGGATGGGACAACACCGGGGAGCTGTTTTTT CATRGWDNTGELFF
TRBJ2-2 TRBD1 TRBV5-1 few TGCGCCAGCAGCACCGGGACAGGGTTAACCGGGGAGCTGTTTTTT CASSTGTGLTGELFF
TRBJ1-6 - TRBV5-1 many TGCGCCAGCAGCTTGGTGGGGGATTCACCCCTCCACTTT CASSLVGDSPLHF
TRBJ1-1 - TRBV30 - TGTGCCTGGATGACCCGGTTACCTCCTCAAGCTTTCTTT CAWMTRLPPQAFF
TRBJ1-1 - TRBV7-9 - TGTGCCAGCAGCTTAAGGACTGAATCCTCTTTCTTT CASSLRTESSFF
TRBJ2-3 - TRBV7-9 - TGTGCCAGCAGCCTACCATGGAGGACCGAGAATACGCAGTATTTT CASSLPWRTENTQYF
TRBJ1-2 TRBD1 TRBV7-9 few TGTGCCAGCAGCTCACAGGGGGCAGCTGGCGGCTACACCTTC CASSSQGAAGGYTF
TRBJ2-5 - TRBV7-9 few TGTGCCAGCAGCTTCAGCAGGGGGGAAGAGACCCAGTACTTC CASSFSRGEETQYF
TRBJ2-7 TRBD1 TRBV25-1 - TGTGCCAGCAGTCCCCAGGGGGCCTGGTCGTACGAGCAGTACTTC CASSPQGAWSYEQYF
TRBJ2-5 - TRBV9 - TGTGCCAGCAGCGTAGCTGATGTAACCTGGGAGACCCAGTACTTC CASSVADVTWETQYF
TRBJ2-1 - TRBV25-1 many TGTGCCAGCAGTCCCAGGGCCGATGAGCAGTTCTTC CASSPRADEQFF
TRBJ1-5 - TRBV20-1 - TGCAGTGCTAGAGATACCAGGGTTAGGGGTCAGCCCCAGCATTTT CSARDTRVRGQPQHF
TRBJ2-5 - TRBV7-6 many TGTGCCAGCAGCTTAGACTGGAAGCAAGAGACCCAGTACTTC CASSLDWKQETQYF
TRBJ2-3 - TRBV12-3/TRBV12-4 few TGTGCCAGCAGGTCGGACAGACCAAGCACAGATACGCAGTATTTT CASRSDRPSTDTQYF
TRBJ2-3 - TRBV11-2 few TGTGCCAGCAGCCTTGGGACTGTAGATACGCAGTATTTT CASSLGTVDTQYF
TRBJ2-5 - TRBV12-3/TRBV12-4 many TGTGCCAGCAGTATCGGACAGCGCCAGACCCAGTACTTC CASSIGQRQTQYF
TRBJ2-2 - TRBV10-3 - TGTGCCATCAGTGTCACGGAAACCGGGGAGCTGTTTTTT CAISVTETGELFF
TRBJ1-5 TRBD1 TRBV27 few TGTGCCAGCAGTGGAGACAGGGTCAATCAGCCCCAGCATTTT CASSGDRVNQPQHF
TRBJ2-5 - TRBV6-6 few TGTGCCAGCAGTTACTCGCCAAACCAGTACTTC CASSYSPNQYF
TRBJ2-7 - TRBV7-9 few TGTGCCAGCGGCCCCAGAGACTTCTACGAGCAGTACTTC CASGPRDFYEQYF
TRBJ2-2 TRBD1 TRBV20-1 - TGCAGTGCCCCCGGACAGGGGAACACCGGGGAGCTGTTTTTT CSAPGQGNTGELFF
TRBJ2-2 - TRBV3-1 - TGTGCCAGCATCTCCGGGTTCGGGGAGCTGTTTTTT CASISGFGELFF
TRBJ1-1 - TRBV5-4 few TGTGCCAGCAGCTTGGCAGGGAGGAGAATGAACACTGAAGCTTTCTTT CASSLAGRRMNTEAFF
TRBJ1-6 - TRBV5-1 few TGCGCCAGCAGCTTGGGGACACCGGATTCACCCCTCCACTTT CASSLGTPDSPLHF
TRBJ2-7 - TRBV4-3 - TGCGCCAGCAGCCAAGTTCATGACACTCCGACCCCCTACGAGCAGTACTTC CASSQVHDTPTPYEQYF